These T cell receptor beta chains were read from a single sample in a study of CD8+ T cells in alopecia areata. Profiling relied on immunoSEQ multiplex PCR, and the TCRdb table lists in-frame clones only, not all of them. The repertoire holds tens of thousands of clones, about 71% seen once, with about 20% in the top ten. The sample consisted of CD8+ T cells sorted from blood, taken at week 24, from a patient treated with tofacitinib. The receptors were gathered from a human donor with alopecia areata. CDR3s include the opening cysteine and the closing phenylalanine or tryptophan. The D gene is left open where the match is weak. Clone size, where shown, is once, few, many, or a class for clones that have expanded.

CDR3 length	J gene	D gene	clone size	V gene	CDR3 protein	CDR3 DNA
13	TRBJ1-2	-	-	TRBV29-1	CSVWAYSNYGYTF	TGCAGCGTCTGGGCCTACTCTAACTATGGCTACACCTTC
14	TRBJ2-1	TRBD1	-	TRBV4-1	CASSPPDRDNEQFF	TGCGCCAGCAGCCCGCCGGACAGGGACAATGAGCAGTTCTTC
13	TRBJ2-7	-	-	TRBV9	CASSVTDAYEQYF	TGTGCCAGCAGCGTGACCGATGCCTACGAGCAGTACTTC
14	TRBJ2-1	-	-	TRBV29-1	CSGEGRGLANEQFF	TGCAGCGGAGAGGGCCGGGGCCTCGCCAATGAGCAGTTCTTC
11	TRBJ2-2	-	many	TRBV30	CAWSEAGELFF	TGTGCCTGGAGTGAAGCCGGGGAGCTGTTTTTT
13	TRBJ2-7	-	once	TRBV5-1	CASSLYSSYEQYF	TGCGCCAGCAGCTTGTACAGTTCCTACGAGCAGTACTTC
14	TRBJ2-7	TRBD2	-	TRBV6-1	CASSHGGRVYEQYF	TGTGCCAGCAGTCATGGAGGGAGGGTCTACGAGCAGTACTTC
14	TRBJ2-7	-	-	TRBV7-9	CASSAGFDSYEQYF	TGTGCCAGCAGCGCCGGGTTCGACTCCTACGAGCAGTACTTC
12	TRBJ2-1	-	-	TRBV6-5	CASTHGTNEQFF	TGTGCCAGCACCCACGGGACGAATGAGCAGTTCTTC
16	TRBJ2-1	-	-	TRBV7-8	CASSPHRRSGEYEQFF	TGTGCCAGCAGCCCTCATCGGAGGTCTGGGGAGTATGAGCAGTTCTTC
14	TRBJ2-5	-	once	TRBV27	CASSFTGGGETQYF	TGTGCCAGCAGTTTTACGGGGGGCGGGGAGACCCAGTACTTC
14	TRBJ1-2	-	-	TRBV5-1	CASSLDEKNYGYTF	TGCGCCAGCAGCTTGGACGAGAAAAACTATGGCTACACCTTC
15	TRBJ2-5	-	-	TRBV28	CASSFRPSISETQYF	TGTGCCAGCAGTTTCAGGCCTAGCATTTCAGAGACCCAGTACTTC
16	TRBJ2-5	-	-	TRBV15	CATSTTRDPAPETQYF	TGTGCCACCAGCACAACGCGGGACCCGGCACCGGAGACCCAGTACTTC
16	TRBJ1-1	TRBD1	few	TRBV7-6	CASSLMTGQGGTEAFF	TGTGCCAGCAGCTTAATGACTGGACAGGGGGGCACTGAAGCTTTCTTT
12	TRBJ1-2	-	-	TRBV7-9	CASSFSQHGYTF	TGTGCCAGCAGCTTCTCCCAGCATGGCTACACCTTC
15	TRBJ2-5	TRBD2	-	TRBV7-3	CASSGGGGAQETQYF	TGTGCCAGCAGCGGTGGCGGGGGGGCCCAAGAGACCCAGTACTTC
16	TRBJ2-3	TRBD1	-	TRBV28	CASSLEGTGGTDTQYF	TGTGCCAGCAGTCTCGAGGGGACAGGGGGCACAGATACGCAGTATTTT
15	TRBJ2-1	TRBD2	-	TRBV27	CASSLSTLASDEQFF	TGTGCCAGCAGTTTGAGTACACTAGCGTCGGACGAGCAGTTCTTC
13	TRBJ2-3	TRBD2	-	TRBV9	CASSVSGENTQYF	TGTGCCAGCAGCGTCAGCGGGGAGAATACGCAGTATTTT
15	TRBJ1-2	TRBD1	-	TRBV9	CASTKWGTGFYGYTF	TGTGCCAGCACCAAGTGGGGGACAGGGTTTTATGGCTACACCTTC
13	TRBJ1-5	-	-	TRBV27	CASSFGRDQPQHF	TGTGCCAGCAGTTTCGGCAGGGATCAGCCCCAGCATTTT
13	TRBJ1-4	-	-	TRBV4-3	CASSQDRREKLFF	TGCGCCAGCAGCCAAGATCGTAGGGAAAAACTGTTTTTT
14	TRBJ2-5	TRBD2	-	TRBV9	CASTTSGGPETQYF	TGTGCCAGCACAACTAGCGGGGGGCCGGAGACCCAGTACTTC
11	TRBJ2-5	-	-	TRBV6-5	CASSYGEAQYF	TGTGCCAGCAGTTACGGTGAGGCCCAGTACTTC
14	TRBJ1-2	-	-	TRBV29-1	CSVEGAGRVYGYTF	TGCAGCGTTGAGGGGGCAGGTCGAGTCTATGGCTACACCTTC
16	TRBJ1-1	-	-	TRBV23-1	CASSPVWEGLNTEAFF	TGCGCCAGCAGTCCCGTGTGGGAGGGATTAAACACTGAAGCTTTCTTT
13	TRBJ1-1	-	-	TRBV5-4	CASSLQGSPEAFF	TGTGCCAGCAGCTTGCAGGGGTCCCCTGAAGCTTTCTTT
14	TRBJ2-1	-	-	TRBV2	CAAYGRGAYNEQFF	TGTGCCGCCTATGGGAGGGGGGCCTACAATGAGCAGTTCTTC
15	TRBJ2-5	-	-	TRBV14	CASSQDRELQETQYF	TGTGCCAGCAGCCAAGATCGAGAACTCCAAGAGACCCAGTACTTC
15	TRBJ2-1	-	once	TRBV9	CASSEKTDTYNEQFF	TGTGCCAGCAGCGAAAAAACGGACACCTACAATGAGCAGTTCTTC
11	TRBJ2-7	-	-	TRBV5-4	CASSSTYEQYF	TGTGCCAGCAGCAGTACCTACGAGCAGTACTTC
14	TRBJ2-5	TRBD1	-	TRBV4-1	CASSQGTGKETQYF	TGCGCCAGCAGCCAAGGGACAGGGAAAGAGACCCAGTACTTC
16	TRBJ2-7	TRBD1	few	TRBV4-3	CASSQGVGTGFDEQYF	TGCGCCAGCAGCCAAGGGGTCGGGACAGGGTTCGACGAGCAGTACTTC
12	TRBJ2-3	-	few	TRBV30	CAWSLQGPGQYF	TGTGCCTGGAGCCTACAGGGTCCAGGGCAGTATTTT
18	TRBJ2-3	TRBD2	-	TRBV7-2	CASSRSILAGGPTDTQYF	TGTGCCAGCAGCCGCTCCATCCTAGCGGGAGGGCCGACAGATACGCAGTATTTT
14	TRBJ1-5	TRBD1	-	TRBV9	CASSQTGGNQPQHF	TGTGCCAGCAGCCAGACAGGGGGCAATCAGCCCCAGCATTTT
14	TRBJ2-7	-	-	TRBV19	CASSITGSPYEQYF	TGTGCCAGTAGTATAACAGGGAGCCCCTACGAGCAGTACTTC
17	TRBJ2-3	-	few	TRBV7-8	CASSLSRGVSSTDTQYF	TGTGCCAGCAGCTTATCACGGGGCGTCTCTAGCACAGATACGCAGTATTTT
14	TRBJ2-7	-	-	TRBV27	CASSFAAGSYEQYF	TGTGCCAGCAGTTTTGCGGCAGGGTCCTACGAGCAGTACTTC
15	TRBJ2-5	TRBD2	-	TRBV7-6	CASSFGGGAQETQYF	TGTGCCAGCAGCTTTGGCGGGGGGGCCCAAGAGACCCAGTACTTC
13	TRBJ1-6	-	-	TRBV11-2	CASSLGVASPLHF	TGTGCCAGCAGCTTAGGGGTTGCTTCACCCCTCCACTTT
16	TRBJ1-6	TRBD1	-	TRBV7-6	CASSLDGTDLNSPLHF	TGTGCCAGCAGCTTAGACGGGACAGACCTCAATTCACCCCTCCACTTT
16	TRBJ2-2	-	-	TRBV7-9	CASSQETHPGTGELFF	TGCGCCAGCAGCCAAGAAACTCATCCGGGCACCGGGGAGCTGTTTTTT
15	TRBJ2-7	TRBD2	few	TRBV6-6	CASSHWTSESYEQYF	TGTGCCAGCAGTCACTGGACTAGCGAGTCCTACGAGCAGTACTTC
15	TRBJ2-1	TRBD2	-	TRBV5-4	CASSLGGGLIYEQFF	TGTGCCAGCAGCTTGGGCGGGGGGTTGATCTATGAGCAGTTCTTC
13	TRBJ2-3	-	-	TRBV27	CASSTSYADTQYF	TGTGCCAGCTCTACTAGCTACGCAGATACGCAGTATTTT
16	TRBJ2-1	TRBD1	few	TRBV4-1	CASSRIPDRVSNEQFF	TGCGCCAGCAGCCGCATTCCCGACAGGGTCTCCAATGAGCAGTTCTTC
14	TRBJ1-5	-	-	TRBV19	CASIAIGAGQPQHF	TGTGCCAGTATCGCTATCGGAGCGGGGCAGCCCCAGCATTTT
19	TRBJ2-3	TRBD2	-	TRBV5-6	CASSFVSTSGGQRTDTQYF	TGTGCCAGCAGCTTTGTCTCGACTAGCGGGGGCCAACGCACAGATACGCAGTATTTT
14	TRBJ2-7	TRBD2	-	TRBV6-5	CASSYRRASGEQYF	TGTGCCAGCAGTTACCGGAGGGCTAGCGGGGAGCAGTACTTC
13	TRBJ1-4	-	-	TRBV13	CASSLGPNEKLFF	TGTGCCAGCAGCTTAGGTCCGAATGAAAAACTGTTTTTT
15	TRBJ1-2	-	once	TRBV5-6	CASSLSRQANYGYTF	TGTGCCAGCAGCTTATCGAGACAGGCCAACTATGGCTACACCTTC
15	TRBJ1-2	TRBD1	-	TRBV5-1	CASSLAPGQGHGYTF	TGCGCCAGCAGCTTGGCCCCCGGACAGGGCCATGGCTACACCTTC
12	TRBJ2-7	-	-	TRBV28	CASSFTGYEQYF	TGTGCCAGCAGTTTCACAGGCTACGAGCAGTACTTC